These T cell receptor beta chains were read from a single sample in a study of blood T cell repertoires in COVID-19. The table came from immunoSEQ multiplex PCR; TCRdb's copy has only in-frame clones and leaves some out. Of tens of thousands of clones listed, about 85% are singletons. Input material: peripheral blood. The receptors here all came from a woman of 80 years or more in a cohort sampled during active or convalescent COVID-19. Each CDR3 is given with its conserved first and last residue. A D gene is named only where the DNA matches it firmly. Size tells how often a clone was seen (once, few, many) or the class of an expanded clone, and some rows leave it out.

V gene	J gene	clone size	D gene	CDR3 protein	CDR3 DNA
TRBV30	TRBJ1-5	-	TRBD1	CAWSEGGSYQPQHF	TGTGCCTGGAGTGAAGGGGGCAGCTATCAGCCCCAGCATTTT
TRBV4-1	TRBJ2-7	-	-	CASSQWDTSDHEQYF	TGCGCCAGCAGCCAATGGGACACTTCGGACCACGAGCAGTACTTC
TRBV7-9	TRBJ2-7	few	TRBD2	CASSSSGSDEQYF	TGTGCCAGCAGCTCGAGCGGGAGCGACGAGCAGTACTTC
TRBV5-8	TRBJ1-6	-	TRBD1	CASSFRGLGNSPLHF	TGTGCCAGCAGCTTCAGGGGGCTTGGGAATTCACCCCTCCACTTT
TRBV27	TRBJ1-2	-	-	CASSLSMSVAGYGYTF	TGTGCCAGCAGTTTATCGATGTCGGTGGCGGGCTATGGCTACACCTTC
TRBV9	TRBJ1-3	-	-	CASTPGAGNTIYF	TGTGCCAGCACACCAGGGGCTGGAAACACCATATATTTT
TRBV6-5	TRBJ2-7	-	-	CASSYSKQVSYEQYF	TGTGCCAGCAGTTACTCGAAACAGGTCTCCTACGAGCAGTACTTC
TRBV30	TRBJ1-3	-	-	CAWSVIRAGNTIYF	TGTGCCTGGAGTGTAATCAGGGCTGGAAACACCATATATTTT
TRBV5-4	TRBJ2-5	-	TRBD2	CASSPRTSGSPQTQYF	TGTGCCAGCAGCCCGAGGACTAGCGGGAGCCCGCAGACCCAGTACTTC
TRBV7-2	TRBJ2-1	-	-	CASSLTLDEQFF	TGTGCCAGCAGCTTAACTCTCGATGAGCAGTTCTTC
TRBV13	TRBJ1-4	-	TRBD1	CASSRRTGGWGGRNEKLFF	TGTGCCAGCAGCCGCCGGACAGGGGGCTGGGGGGGTCGGAATGAAAAACTGTTTTTT
TRBV5-5	TRBJ2-3	-	-	CASSLLPRPTQRGTQYF	TGTGCCAGCAGCTTGCTCCCTAGACCGACCCAAAGGGGTACGCAGTATTTT
TRBV6-4	TRBJ2-3	-	TRBD2	CASSAGMGGSTDTQYF	TGTGCCAGCAGTGCGGGGATGGGGGGGAGCACAGATACGCAGTATTTT
TRBV3-1/TRBV3-2	TRBJ2-5	-	TRBD2	CASSQMAGGHETQYF	TGTGCCAGCAGCCAAATGGCGGGGGGGCACGAGACCCAGTACTTC
TRBV6-6	TRBJ1-2	-	-	CASRGTLNNYGYTF	TGTGCCAGCAGAGGGACATTGAATAACTATGGCTACACCTTC
TRBV5-1	TRBJ2-2	-	TRBD2	CASSLEIAGAGTGELFF	TGCGCCAGCAGCTTAGAAATAGCGGGAGCAGGCACCGGGGAGCTGTTTTTT
TRBV4-2	TRBJ1-2	-	-	CASSHESGANYGYTF	TGTGCCAGCAGCCACGAATCCGGGGCTAACTATGGCTACACCTTC